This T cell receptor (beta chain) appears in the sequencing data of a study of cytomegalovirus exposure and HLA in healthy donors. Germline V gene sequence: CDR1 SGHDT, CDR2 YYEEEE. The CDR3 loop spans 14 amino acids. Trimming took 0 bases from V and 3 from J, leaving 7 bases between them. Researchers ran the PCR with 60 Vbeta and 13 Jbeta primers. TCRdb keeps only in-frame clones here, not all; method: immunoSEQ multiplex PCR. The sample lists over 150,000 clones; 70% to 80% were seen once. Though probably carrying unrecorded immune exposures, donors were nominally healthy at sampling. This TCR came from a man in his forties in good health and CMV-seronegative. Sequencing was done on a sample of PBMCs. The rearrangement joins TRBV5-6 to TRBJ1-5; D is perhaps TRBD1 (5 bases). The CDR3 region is CASSLGQTNQPQHF. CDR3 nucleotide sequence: TGTGCCAGCAGCTTGGGACAGACCAATCAGCCCCAGCATTTT.